This TCR beta chain was captured in a study of T-cell reconstitution after alpha-beta-depleted transplantation in children. TCRbeta library construction was performed incorporating unique molecular identifiers. One entry per CDR3 protein, called by TCRdb with MiXCR from the PCR reads. The sample has 450,000 to 600,000 distinct CDR3 sequences; around 19% are singletons. In its sample, this clonotype was seen a few times. This clonotype was sampled from a human donor who donated a stem cell graft to a child with acute lymphoblastic leukemia. This specimen consisted of PBMCs from the stem cell graft donor, obtained from the stem cell graft.

CDR3 coding DNA: TGCAGTGCTAGAAGAGACAGGGGGCAAGAGACCCAGTACTTC. It encodes CSARRDRGQETQYF. The genes are TRBV20-1 and TRBJ2-5, with TRBD1 matching 9 bases. Germline CDR1 reads DFQATT; CDR2 reads SNEGSKA (reference sequence). The trim removed 2 bases at V and 2 bases at J, leaving 3 bases unmatched. The CDR3 is made up of 14 amino acids.